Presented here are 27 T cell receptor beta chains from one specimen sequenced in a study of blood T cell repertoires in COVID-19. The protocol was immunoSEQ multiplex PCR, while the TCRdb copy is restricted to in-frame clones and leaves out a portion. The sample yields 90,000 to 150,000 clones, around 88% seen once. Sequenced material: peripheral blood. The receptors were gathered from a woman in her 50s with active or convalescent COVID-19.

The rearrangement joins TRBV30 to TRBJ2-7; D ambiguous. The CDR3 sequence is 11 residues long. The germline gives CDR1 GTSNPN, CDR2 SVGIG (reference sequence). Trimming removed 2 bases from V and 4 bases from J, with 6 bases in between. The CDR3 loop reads CAWSNQYEQYF. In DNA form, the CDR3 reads TGTGCCTGGAGTAATCAGTACGAGCAGTACTTC.

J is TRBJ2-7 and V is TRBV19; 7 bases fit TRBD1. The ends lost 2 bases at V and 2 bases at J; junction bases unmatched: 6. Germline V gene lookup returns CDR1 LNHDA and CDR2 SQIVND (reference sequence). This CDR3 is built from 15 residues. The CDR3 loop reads CASSIRTGVAYEQYF. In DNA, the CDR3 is TGTGCCAGTAGTATAAGGACAGGCGTTGCCTACGAGCAGTACTTC.

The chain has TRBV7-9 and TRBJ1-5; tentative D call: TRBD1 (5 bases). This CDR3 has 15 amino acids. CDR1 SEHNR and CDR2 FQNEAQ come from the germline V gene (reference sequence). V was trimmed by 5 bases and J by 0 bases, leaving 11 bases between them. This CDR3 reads CASSPTGDSNQPQHF. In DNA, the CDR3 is TGTGCCAGCAGCCCCACGGGGGATAGCAATCAGCCCCAGCATTTT.

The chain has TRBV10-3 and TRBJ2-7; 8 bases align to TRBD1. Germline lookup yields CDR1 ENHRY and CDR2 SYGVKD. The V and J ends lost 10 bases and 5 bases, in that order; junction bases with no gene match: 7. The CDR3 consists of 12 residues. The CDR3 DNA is TGTGCCACCTGGACAGGGATGAACGAGCAGTACTTC. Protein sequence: CATWTGMNEQYF.

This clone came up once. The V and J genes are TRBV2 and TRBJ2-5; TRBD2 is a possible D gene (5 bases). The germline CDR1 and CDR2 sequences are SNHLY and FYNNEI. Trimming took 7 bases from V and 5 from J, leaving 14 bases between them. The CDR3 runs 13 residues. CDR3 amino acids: CASKRLAAETQYF. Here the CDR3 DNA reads TGTGCCAGCAAACGGCTAGCTGCCGAGACCCAGTACTTC.

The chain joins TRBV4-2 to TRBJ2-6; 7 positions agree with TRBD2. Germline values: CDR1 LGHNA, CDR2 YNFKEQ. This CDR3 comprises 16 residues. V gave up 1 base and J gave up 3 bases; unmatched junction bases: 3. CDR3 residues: CASSQVRGDGANVLTF. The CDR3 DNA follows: TGTGCCAGCAGCCAAGTACGGGGGGATGGGGCCAACGTCCTGACTTTC.

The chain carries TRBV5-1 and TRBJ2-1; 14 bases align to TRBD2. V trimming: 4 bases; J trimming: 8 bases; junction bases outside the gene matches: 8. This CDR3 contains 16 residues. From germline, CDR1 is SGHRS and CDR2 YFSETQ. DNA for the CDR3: TGCGCCAGCAGCCCGTCGGGACTAGCGGGAGCACATGAGCAGTTCTTC. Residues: CASSPSGLAGAHEQFF. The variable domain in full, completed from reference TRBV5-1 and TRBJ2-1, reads KAGVTQTPRYLIKTRGQQVTLSCSPISGHRSVSWYQQTPGQGLQFLFEYFSETQRNKGNFPGRFSGRQFSNSRSEMNVSTLELGDSALYLCASSPSGLAGAHEQFFGPGTRLTVL.

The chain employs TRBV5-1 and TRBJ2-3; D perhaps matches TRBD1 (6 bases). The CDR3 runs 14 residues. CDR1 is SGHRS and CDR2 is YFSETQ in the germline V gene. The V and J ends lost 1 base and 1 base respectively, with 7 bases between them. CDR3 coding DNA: TGCGCCAGCAGCTTGCCAGGGGGCACAGATACGCAGTATTTT. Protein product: CASSLPGGTDTQYF.

CDR3: CASSQGGYTEAFF. CDR3 sequence (DNA): TGTGCCAGCAGCCAAGGGGGATACACTGAAGCTTTCTTT. The chain carries TRBV7-8 and TRBJ1-1; possibly TRBD1 for D (6 bases). The V gene lost 5 bases and the J gene lost 3 bases, with 10 bases spanning the gap. The CDR3 contains 13 residues. The V gene's germline CDR1 is SGHVS and CDR2 FQNEAQ.

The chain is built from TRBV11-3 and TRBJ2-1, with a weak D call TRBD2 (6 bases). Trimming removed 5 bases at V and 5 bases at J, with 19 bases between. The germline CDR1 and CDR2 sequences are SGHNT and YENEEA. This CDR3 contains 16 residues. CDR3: CASSPSGGSFHNEQFF. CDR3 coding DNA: TGTGCCAGCAGCCCCTCAGGAGGGAGTTTCCACAATGAGCAGTTCTTC.

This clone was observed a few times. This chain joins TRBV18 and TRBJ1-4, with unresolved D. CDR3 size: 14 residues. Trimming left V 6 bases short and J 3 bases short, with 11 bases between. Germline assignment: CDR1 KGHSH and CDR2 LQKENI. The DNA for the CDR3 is TGTGCCAGCTCCCCTCCGGGTCCTAATGAAAAACTGTTTTTT. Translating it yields CASSPPGPNEKLFF.

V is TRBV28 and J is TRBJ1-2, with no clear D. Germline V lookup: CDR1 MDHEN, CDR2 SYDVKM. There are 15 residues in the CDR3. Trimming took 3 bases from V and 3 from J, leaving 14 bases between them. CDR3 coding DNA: TGTGCCAGCAGTTTGTCCGGCTCTAGGTACTATGGCTACACCTTC. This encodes CASSLSGSRYYGYTF.

CDR3 sequence: CASSYFRRSDNEQFF. DNA for the CDR3: TGTGCCAGCAGTTACTTTCGGCGGAGTGACAATGAGCAGTTCTTC. The chain joins TRBV6-2 or TRBV6-3 to TRBJ2-1; no clear D gene. The CDR3 has 15 amino acids. V lost 1 base and J lost 5, with 12 bases in between. The germline V gene has CDR1 MNHEY and CDR2 SVGEGT.

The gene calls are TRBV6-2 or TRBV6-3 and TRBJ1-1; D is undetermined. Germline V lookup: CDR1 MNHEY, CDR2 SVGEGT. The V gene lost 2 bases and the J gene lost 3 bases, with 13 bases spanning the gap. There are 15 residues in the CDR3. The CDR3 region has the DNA TGTGCCAGCAGTTACCCGCCCGGGAGGGACACTGAAGCTTTCTTT. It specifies CASSYPPGRDTEAFF.

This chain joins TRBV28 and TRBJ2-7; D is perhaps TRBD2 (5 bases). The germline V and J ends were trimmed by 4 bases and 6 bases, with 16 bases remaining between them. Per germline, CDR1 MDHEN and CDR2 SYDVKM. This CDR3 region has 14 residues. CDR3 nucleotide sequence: TGTGCCAGCAGTTCAGGAGGTCGTCGGTCCGAGCAGTACTTC. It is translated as CASSSGGRRSEQYF.

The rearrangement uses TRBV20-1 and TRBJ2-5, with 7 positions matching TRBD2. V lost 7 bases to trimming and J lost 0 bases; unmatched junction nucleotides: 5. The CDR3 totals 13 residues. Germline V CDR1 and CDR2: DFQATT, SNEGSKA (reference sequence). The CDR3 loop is CSGSSGYQETQYF. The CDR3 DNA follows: TGCAGTGGTAGTAGCGGGTACCAAGAGACCCAGTACTTC.

The DNA of the CDR3 is TGTGCCAGCAGCTTGGGGGGGGGCAGGTACGAGCAGTACTTC. Translated, it gives CASSLGGGRYEQYF. The V gene is TRBV5-4, the J gene TRBJ2-7; a possible D gene is TRBD2 (7 bases). The germline V and J ends were trimmed by 0 bases and 4 bases, with 11 bases remaining between them. There are 14 residues in the CDR3. The germline V gene encodes CDR1 SGHNT and CDR2 YYREEE (reference sequence).

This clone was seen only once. CDR3 amino acids: CASRPVEGAVSGYTF. Written as DNA, the CDR3 is TGTGCCAGCAGACCCGTTGAGGGGGCGGTTTCTGGCTACACCTTC. The V call is TRBV9, the J call TRBJ1-2, with 7 nucleotides matching TRBD1. CDR3 length: 15 amino acids. The V gene end was trimmed by 5 bases and the J gene end by 7 bases; junction bases not matched to a gene: 14. Germline V gene sequence: CDR1 SGDLS, CDR2 YYNGEE.

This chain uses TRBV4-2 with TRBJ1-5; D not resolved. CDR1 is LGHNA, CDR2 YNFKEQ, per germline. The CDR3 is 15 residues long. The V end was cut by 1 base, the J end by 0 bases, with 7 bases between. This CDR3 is CASSQGQNSNQPQHF. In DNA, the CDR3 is TGTGCCAGCAGCCAAGGCCAGAATAGCAATCAGCCCCAGCATTTT.

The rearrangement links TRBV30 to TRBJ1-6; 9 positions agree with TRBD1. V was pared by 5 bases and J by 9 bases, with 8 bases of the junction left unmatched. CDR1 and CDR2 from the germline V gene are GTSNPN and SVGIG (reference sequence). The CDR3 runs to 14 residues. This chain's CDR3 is CAWGGDRVTSPLHF. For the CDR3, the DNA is TGTGCCTGGGGTGGGGACAGGGTGACTTCACCCCTCCACTTT. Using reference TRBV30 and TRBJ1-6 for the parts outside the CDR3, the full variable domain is SQTIHQWPATLVQPVGSPLSLECTVEGTSNPNLYWYRQAAGRGLQLLFYSVGIGQISSEVPQNLSASRPQDRQFILSSKKLLLSDSGFYLCAWGGDRVTSPLHFGNGTRLTVT.

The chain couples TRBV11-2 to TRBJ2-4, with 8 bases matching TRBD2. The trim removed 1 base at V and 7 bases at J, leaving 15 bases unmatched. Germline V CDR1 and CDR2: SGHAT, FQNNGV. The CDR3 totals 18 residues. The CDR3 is CASSLVLPGGVGRNIQYF. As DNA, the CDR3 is TGTGCCAGCAGCTTAGTACTTCCGGGAGGGGTAGGGAGGAACATTCAGTACTTC.

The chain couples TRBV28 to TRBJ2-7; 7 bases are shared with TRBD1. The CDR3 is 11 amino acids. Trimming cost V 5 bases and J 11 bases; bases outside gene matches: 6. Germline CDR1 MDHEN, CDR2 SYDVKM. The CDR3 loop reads CASSRLGGEYF. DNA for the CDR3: TGTGCCAGCAGTCGGTTAGGGGGCGAGTACTTC.

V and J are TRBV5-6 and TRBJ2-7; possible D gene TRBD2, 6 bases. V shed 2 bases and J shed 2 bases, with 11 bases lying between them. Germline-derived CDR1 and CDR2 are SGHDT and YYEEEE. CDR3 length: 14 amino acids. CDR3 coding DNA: TGTGCCAGCAGCTTTGGCGGGACCCCCTACGAGCAGTACTTC. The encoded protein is CASSFGGTPYEQYF.

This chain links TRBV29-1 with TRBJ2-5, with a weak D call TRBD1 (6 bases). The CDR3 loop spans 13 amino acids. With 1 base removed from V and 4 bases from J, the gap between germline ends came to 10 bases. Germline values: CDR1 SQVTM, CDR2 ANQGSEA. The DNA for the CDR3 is TGCAGCGTTGAAGTACAGGGTACAGAGACCCAGTACTTC. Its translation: CSVEVQGTETQYF.

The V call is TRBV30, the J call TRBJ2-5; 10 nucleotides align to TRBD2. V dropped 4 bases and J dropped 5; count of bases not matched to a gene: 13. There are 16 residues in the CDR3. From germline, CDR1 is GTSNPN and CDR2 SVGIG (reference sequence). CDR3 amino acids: CAWITPGLAIFETQYF. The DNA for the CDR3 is TGTGCCTGGATTACCCCGGGACTAGCGATTTTTGAGACCCAGTACTTC.

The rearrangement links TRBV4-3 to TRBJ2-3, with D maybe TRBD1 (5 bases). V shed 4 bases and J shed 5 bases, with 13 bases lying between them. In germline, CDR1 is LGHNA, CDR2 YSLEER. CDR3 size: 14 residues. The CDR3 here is CASSLEDSQDTQYF. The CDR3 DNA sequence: TGCGCCAGCAGCCTGGAAGACAGTCAAGATACGCAGTATTTT.

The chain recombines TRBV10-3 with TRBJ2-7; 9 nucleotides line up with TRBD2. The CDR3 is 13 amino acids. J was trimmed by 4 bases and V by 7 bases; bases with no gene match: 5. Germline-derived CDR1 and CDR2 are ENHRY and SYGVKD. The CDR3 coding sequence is TGTGCCATCAAATTAGCGGGAGAGTACGAGCAGTACTTC. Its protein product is CAIKLAGEYEQYF.